This TCR beta chain comes out of a study of shared clonotypes between healthy human individuals. Comment on this clone: This probably arose from a read error, given a far larger clone one base away. In the same sample, other DNA sequences code for this CDR3.

CDR1 is LGHNA and CDR2 is YNFKEQ in the germline V gene. This CDR3 spans 15 amino acids. The authors sequenced unsorted PBMC DNA on ten immunoSEQ deep assay plates. Measured with immunoSEQ multiplex PCR; TCRdb has only the in-frame clones, and not every one. The table lists approximately 460,000 clones, roughly three quarters of them singletons. Sample: PBMCs. This clonotype was obtained from a woman aged 35 to 49 in good health. Some clones in this sample may be carry-over from other donors' samples. This sequence joins TRBV4-2 and TRBJ2-7; D might be TRBD2 (6 bases). As DNA, the CDR3 is TGTGCCAGCAGTCAAGGTCAGGACTATTCCTACGAGCAGTACTTC. Encoded protein: CASSQGQDYSYEQYF.